This TCR beta chain derives from a study of T cells in Graves' hyperthyroidism and ophthalmopathy. Study outcomes and limitations: The majority of expanded thyroid clonotypes above 0.001 also appeared in blood.

This CDR3 has 12 amino acids. V trimming: 5 bases; J trimming: 9 bases; junction bases outside the gene matches: 2. Germline V gives CDR1 MDHEN, CDR2 SYDVKM. Disease lasting under 3 months, a NOSPECS grade of at least 4, and a Clinical Activity Score of at least 3 were features of the ophthalmopathy patients. The study excluded patients with uncontrolled infection, other autoimmune disease, pregnancy or lactation. Using RNA transcripts as the source, TCR beta CDR3 regions were amplified. First-round RT-PCR targeting the TCR CDR3 was performed with the HTBI primer set. TCRdb reprocessed the multiplex PCR reads with MiXCR, giving one entry per CDR3 protein. Of about 59,000 distinct CDR3 sequences in the sample, about 53% were seen once. To note about this clonotype: The antigen is undetermined.

Source material: blood. The V call is TRBV28, the J call TRBJ2-5; TRBD1 matches at 11 bases. This sequence was found in a woman in her sixties or seventies with Graves' ophthalmopathy. Here the CDR3 DNA reads TGTGCCAGCAGTGTGGGACAGGGGGCCCAGTACTTC. Its translation is CASSVGQGAQYF.